The following is a T cell receptor (beta chain) sequence with its context. The sample originates from a study of blood T cell repertoires in COVID-19. TCRdb keeps only in-frame clones here, not all; method: immunoSEQ multiplex PCR. The table lists some 200,000 clones, around 90% of them singletons. Looked up from germline, CDR1 is SGHNT and CDR2 is YYREEE (reference sequence). The CDR3 is made up of 14 amino acids. The junction had 6 bases not matched to a gene; V was cut back by 6 bases and J by 2 bases. This chain links TRBV5-4 with TRBJ2-5, with 8 bases aligning to TRBD2. The sequencing sample was made of PBMCs or T cells enriched from blood (not recorded which). This clonotype was obtained from a woman aged 18-29 years who had recovered from COVID-19. CDR3 amino acids: CASTRGGIQETQYF. The CDR3 region has the DNA TGTGCCAGCACCCGGGGGGGGATTCAAGAGACCCAGTACTTC. The complete variable domain, with remaining parts taken from reference TRBV5-4 and TRBJ2-5, reads ETGVTQSPTHLIKTRGQQVTLRCSSQSGHNTVSWYQQALGQGPQFIFQYYREEENGRGNFPPRFSGLQFPNYSSELNVNALELDDSALYLCASTRGGIQETQYFGPGTRLLVL.